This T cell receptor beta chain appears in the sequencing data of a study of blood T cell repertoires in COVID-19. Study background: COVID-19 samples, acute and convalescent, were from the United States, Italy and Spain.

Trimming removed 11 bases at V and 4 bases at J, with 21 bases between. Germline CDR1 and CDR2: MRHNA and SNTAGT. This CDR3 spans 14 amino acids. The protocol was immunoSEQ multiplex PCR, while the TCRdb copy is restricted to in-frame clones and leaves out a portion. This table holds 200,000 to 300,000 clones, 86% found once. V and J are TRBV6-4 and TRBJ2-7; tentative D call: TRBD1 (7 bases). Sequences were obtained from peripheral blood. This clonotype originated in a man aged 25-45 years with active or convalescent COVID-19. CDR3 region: CAPAIRGDSYEQYF. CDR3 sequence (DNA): TGTGCCCCCGCCATCAGGGGGGACTCATACGAGCAGTACTTC.